This note documents a single T cell receptor beta chain sequence. The source of the sample is a study of blood T cell repertoires in COVID-19. Study information: From T cells, B-cell-depleted T cells, or PBMCs came the material, which was cDNA or gDNA.

Trimming stripped 3 bases from V and 4 bases from J, with 10 bases between. Germline V lookup: CDR1 SNHLY, CDR2 FYNNEI. The CDR3 runs 14 residues. This study enrolled people aged roughly 18 to 90 from about two dozen US geographic areas. In assigning cohorts, the study relied on participant-reported clinical history. Original data processing: The assay estimated nucleated cells by amplifying reference gene primers. Measured with immunoSEQ multiplex PCR; TCRdb has only the in-frame clones, and not every one. V and J calls and clone size are as listed in that table; D and trimming were resolved from the DNA. The table lists 220,000 or so clones, approximately 92% of them singletons.

Sequenced: PBMCs or T cells enriched from blood (not recorded which). The chain joins TRBV2 to TRBJ1-5, with a weak D call TRBD1 (6 bases). This TCR came from a young woman in a cohort exposed to, infected with or recovered from COVID-19 (not recorded which). DNA of the CDR3: TGTGCCAGCAGTGAGGGACACCCGAATCAGCCCCAGCATTTT. Translating gives CASSEGHPNQPQHF.